This paragraph reports one T cell receptor (beta chain). Other DNA sequences in the same sample also yield this CDR3. This specimen belongs to a study of CD8+ T cells in alopecia areata. cDNA serving as the sequencing template came from extracted, reverse transcribed RNA. The assay was immunoSEQ multiplex PCR, and TCRdb's table has in-frame clones only and misses some. Among 110,000 or so clones listed, roughly two fifths were seen once. Looked up from germline, CDR1 is SGHTA and CDR2 is FQGNSA. The junction had 0 bases not matched to a gene; V was cut back by 1 base and J by 2 bases. The CDR3 length is 14 residues.

This receptor was obtained from a human donor with alopecia areata. The specimen sequenced was CD4+ T cells sorted from blood. The J gene is TRBJ2-7, the V gene TRBV7-2, with TRBD1 matching 9 bases. The CDR3 protein is CASSLGQGAYEQYF. In DNA form, the CDR3 reads TGTGCCAGCAGCTTAGGACAGGGGGCCTACGAGCAGTACTTC.